Listed below are T cell receptor beta chains from one sample, sequenced in a study of T cells after yellow fever vaccination. Each CDR3 protein is one row after TCRdb ran MiXCR on the 5' RACE reads. Of 500,000 to 650,000 distinct CDR3 sequences listed, 9% to 15% are singletons. The source material was PBMCs, sampled on the day of the yellow fever booster vaccination. These receptor sequences come from a man aged 30 to 45 who received the YFV17D yellow fever vaccine. Each CDR3 is given with its conserved first and last residue. The D gene is left open where the match is weak. Clone size is given for some rows only: seen once, a few or many times, or a class if the clone is expanded.

V: TRBV6-1
D: TRBD2
J: TRBJ2-2
size: many
CDR3: CASSPHTSGAGELFF
DNA: TGTGCCAGCAGTCCACACACTAGCGGGGCCGGGGAGCTGTTTTTT

V: TRBV3-1
D: TRBD1
J: TRBJ1-1
size: few
CDR3: CASTPTGGNTEAFF
DNA: TGTGCCAGCACCCCGACAGGGGGGAACACTGAAGCTTTCTTT

V: TRBV10-3
D: .
J: TRBJ1-3
size: few
CDR3: CASYGGATFGDTIYF
DNA: TGTGCCTCTTACGGGGGGGCCACCTTCGGAGACACCATATATTTT

V: TRBV4-3
D: .
J: TRBJ2-2
size: .
CDR3: CVSSPYGGGKTGELFF
DNA: TGCGTCAGCAGTCCATATGGGGGGGGCAAGACCGGGGAGCTGTTTTTT

V: TRBV29-1
D: .
J: TRBJ1-5
size: .
CDR3: CSVTPGPNQPQHF
DNA: TGCAGCGTTACCCCGGGCCCGAATCAGCCCCAGCATTTT

V: TRBV20-1
D: TRBD1
J: TRBJ1-6
size: few
CDR3: CSALDRVDAVSLHF
DNA: TGCAGTGCCCTCGACAGGGTTGATGCCGTCTCCCTCCACTTT

V: TRBV12-3/TRBV12-4
D: .
J: TRBJ2-2
size: .
CDR3: CASRAGMNTGELFF
DNA: TGTGCCAGCCGGGCGGGGATGAACACCGGGGAGCTGTTTTTT

V: TRBV6-1
D: TRBD2
J: TRBJ2-1
size: few
CDR3: CASKLAGNNEQFF
DNA: TGTGCCAGCAAACTAGCGGGAAACAATGAGCAGTTCTTC

V: TRBV7-2
D: .
J: TRBJ1-5
size: .
CDR3: CASSLVASSDLAQHF
DNA: TGTGCCAGCAGCTTAGTGGCCAGTTCAGATTTAGCCCAGCATTTT

V: TRBV6-2/TRBV6-3
D: .
J: TRBJ2-1
size: few
CDR3: CASSYSGGRGEQFF
DNA: TGTGCCAGCAGTTACTCGGGGGGGAGGGGGGAGCAGTTCTTC

V: TRBV12-3/TRBV12-4
D: .
J: TRBJ2-7
size: many
CDR3: CASRPGLGEQYF
DNA: TGTGCCAGCAGGCCGGGTCTCGGGGAGCAGTACTTC

V: TRBV20-1
D: TRBD2
J: TRBJ2-3
size: few
CDR3: CSAAGGSGTADTQYF
DNA: TGCAGTGCGGCCGGGGGTAGCGGGACCGCAGATACGCAGTATTTT

V: TRBV6-2/TRBV6-3
D: .
J: TRBJ2-7
size: .
CDR3: CATFGQSSYEQYF
DNA: TGTGCCACTTTCGGACAGAGCTCCTACGAGCAGTACTTC

V: TRBV5-1
D: .
J: TRBJ2-1
size: few
CDR3: CASSLLGTGNEQFF
DNA: TGCGCCAGCAGCTTGTTGGGGACGGGCAATGAGCAGTTCTTC

V: TRBV19
D: .
J: TRBJ1-3
size: .
CDR3: CASSIRDNSGNTIYF
DNA: TGTGCCAGTAGTATCCGGGACAACTCTGGAAACACCATATATTTT

V: TRBV7-2
D: .
J: TRBJ2-1
size: .
CDR3: CASSSGPHEYEQFF
DNA: TGTGCCAGCAGCTCCGGACCTCACGAGTATGAGCAGTTCTTC

V: TRBV7-2
D: TRBD2
J: TRBJ2-2
size: many
CDR3: CASRKPGLANTGELFF
DNA: TGTGCCAGCAGAAAACCGGGACTAGCCAACACCGGGGAGCTGTTTTTT

V: TRBV20-1
D: .
J: TRBJ1-2
size: .
CDR3: CSPRGGGYTF
DNA: TGCAGCCCCCGGGGAGGTGGCTACACCTTC

V: TRBV20-1
D: TRBD2
J: TRBJ2-7
size: few
CDR3: CSASPLVGTSGIYEQYF
DNA: TGCAGTGCTAGTCCTTTAGTGGGGACTAGCGGGATTTACGAGCAGTACTTC

V: TRBV20-1
D: .
J: TRBJ2-7
size: many
CDR3: CSARLYEQYF
DNA: TGCAGTGCTAGACTCTACGAGCAGTACTTC

V: TRBV3-1
D: TRBD1
J: TRBJ2-7
size: few
CDR3: CASSPSPGQGSYEQYF
DNA: TGTGCCAGCAGCCCATCCCCGGGACAGGGGTCCTACGAGCAGTACTTC

V: TRBV20-1
D: TRBD1
J: TRBJ2-2
size: .
CDR3: CSAHGTANTGELFF
DNA: TGCAGTGCCCACGGGACAGCGAACACCGGGGAGCTGTTTTTT

V: TRBV19
D: TRBD1
J: TRBJ1-2
size: few
CDR3: CASSLPGQGSGYTF
DNA: TGTGCCAGTAGTCTACCGGGACAGGGGTCTGGCTACACCTTC

V: TRBV3-1
D: .
J: TRBJ1-1
size: .
CDR3: CASRPNMNTEAFF
DNA: TGTGCCAGCAGACCGAATATGAACACTGAAGCTTTCTTT

V: TRBV19
D: .
J: TRBJ2-3
size: .
CDR3: CASSMMGGSTDTQYF
DNA: TGTGCCAGTAGTATGATGGGCGGGAGCACAGATACGCAGTATTTT